This T cell receptor (beta chain) was documented in a study of blood T cell repertoires in COVID-19. Study summary: Researchers got acute and convalescent COVID-19 samples from the United States, Italy and Spain.

The repertoire was sequenced with immunoSEQ multiplex PCR; TCRdb's copy has only in-frame clones and lacks some. The sample consists of roughly 87,000 clones, approximately 75% of them appearing once. This CDR3 is built from 13 residues. Germline V lookup: CDR1 MNHEY, CDR2 SVGEGT. Trimming stripped 6 bases from V and 6 bases from J, with 11 bases between. This sequence originates from an elderly woman with acute or convalescent COVID-19. This rearrangement joins TRBV6-2 or TRBV6-3 to TRBJ2-2; D not certain. The sequencing input was peripheral blood. DNA for the CDR3: TGTGCCAGCAGCCCTACCCCGGCCGGGGAGCTGTTTTTT. Residues: CASSPTPAGELFF.